These 13 T cell receptor beta chains were sequenced from one sample in a study of T-cell reconstitution after alpha-beta-depleted transplantation in children. Unique molecular identifiers featured in how the TCRbeta library was prepared. Via MiXCR, TCRdb re-called the PCR reads, giving one row per CDR3 protein. The sample has a few hundred thousand distinct CDR3 sequences; approximately 11% are singletons. This material consisted of PBMCs, taken before TCRalphabeta/CD19-depleted stem cell transplant. The receptors stem from a child less than two years old with acute myeloid leukemia, due to receive a stem cell transplant.

This chain uses TRBV20-1 with TRBJ2-7; 8 bases fit TRBD2. The V gene end was trimmed by 7 bases and the J gene end by 2 bases; junction bases not matched to a gene: 7. The CDR3 contains 13 residues. The germline V gene encodes CDR1 DFQATT and CDR2 SNEGSKA (reference sequence). CDR3 sequence (DNA): TGCAGTGTTGACCACGGGAGGGCCTACGAGCAGTACTTC. Protein: CSVDHGRAYEQYF.

This clonotype was counted at least ten times. V gene TRBV7-3 combines with J gene TRBJ1-2; the D gene is possibly TRBD1 (5 bases). This CDR3 has 13 amino acids. Deletions cut 2 bases from V and 5 bases from J, with 9 bases between. Germline V lookup: CDR1 SGHTA, CDR2 FQGTGA. In DNA, the CDR3 is TGTGCCAGCAGCTTACAGGGCGGGTATGGCTACACCTTC. This encodes CASSLQGGYGYTF.

This clonotype occurred many times. The rearrangement uses TRBV7-7 and TRBJ2-7, with D possibly TRBD1 on 6 matching bases. Per the germline V gene, CDR1 is SSHAT and CDR2 is FNYEAQ (reference sequence). The CDR3 sequence is 13 residues long. DNA of the CDR3: TGTGCGAAACCCCGGGACAAGGGCTACGAGCAGTACTTC. Amino acid sequence: CAKPRDKGYEQYF. Based on the CDR3 plus reference TRBV7-7 and TRBJ2-7, the full variable domain is GAGVSQSPRYKVTKRGQDVTLRCDPISSHATLYWYQQALGQGPEFLTYFNYEAQPDKSGLPSDRFSAERPEGSISTLTIQRTEQRDSAMYRCAKPRDKGYEQYFGPGTRLTVT.

This clonotype has a count of ten or more. The chain is built from TRBV7-9 and TRBJ1-1, with D possibly being TRBD1 (6 bases). CDR3 length: 14 amino acids. V lost 3 bases, J lost 2 bases, and 10 bases lay in between. Germline lookup yields CDR1 SEHNR and CDR2 FQNEAQ (reference sequence). CDR3 protein: CASSFTGTNTEAFF. The DNA of the CDR3 is TGTGCCAGCAGCTTTACAGGGACTAACACTGAAGCTTTCTTT. Variable domain in full (rest from reference TRBV7-9 and TRBJ1-1): DTGVSQNPRHKITKRGQNVTFRCDPISEHNRLYWYRQTLGQGPEFLTYFQNEAQLEKSRLLSDRFSAERPKGSFSTLEIQRTEQGDSAMYLCASSFTGTNTEAFFGQGTRLTVV.

This clonotype was seen ten or more times. For the CDR3, the DNA is TGCAGTGCTTTGACTAGCGGGATCACAGATACGCAGTATTTT. Amino acids: CSALTSGITDTQYF. The chain links TRBV20-1 to TRBJ2-3; 11 nucleotides align to TRBD2. The CDR3 loop spans 14 amino acids. V lost 5 bases, J lost 2 bases, and 3 bases stayed unmatched. Germline values: CDR1 DFQATT, CDR2 SNEGSKA (reference sequence).

This clonotype came up many times. The V and J genes are TRBV4-2 and TRBJ2-7, with 8 bases matching TRBD2. With V trimmed by 0 bases and J by 4 bases, 20 bases remained unmatched. Germline V gene sequence: CDR1 LGHNA, CDR2 YNFKEQ. The length of the CDR3 is 20 residues. The CDR3 sequence is CASSQDWASGYLMRVYEQYF. DNA for the CDR3: TGTGCCAGCAGCCAAGATTGGGCTAGCGGGTACCTTATGAGAGTGTACGAGCAGTACTTC.

This clonotype showed up many times. The genes are TRBV5-1 and TRBJ2-7; tentative D call: TRBD1 (5 bases). Germline CDR1 reads SGHRS; CDR2 reads YFSETQ. The V end lost 2 bases, the J end lost 8 bases, and 14 bases lay between the germline ends. This CDR3 is 13 amino acids long. CDR3 coding DNA: TGCGCCAGCAGCTTCATGGGCCAGGGTAAGCAGTACTTC. Encoded protein: CASSFMGQGKQYF. Full variable domain (remainder filled in from reference TRBV5-1 and TRBJ2-7): KAGVTQTPRYLIKTRGQQVTLSCSPISGHRSVSWYQQTPGQGLQFLFEYFSETQRNKGNFPGRFSGRQFSNSRSEMNVSTLELGDSALYLCASSFMGQGKQYFGPGTRLTVT.

The J gene is TRBJ2-7, the V gene TRBV14, with 11 bases that match TRBD1. Germline CDR1 and CDR2: SGHDN and FVKESK. Trimming cost V 5 bases and J 7 bases; bases outside gene matches: 4. The length of the CDR3 is 13 residues. The CDR3 nucleotides are TGTGCCAGCAGCTGGGACAGGGGGGGGGAGCAGTACTTC. Translated, it gives CASSWDRGGEQYF.

This clonotype was seen many times. The chain links TRBV20-1 to TRBJ2-1; 13 bases agree with TRBD2. The CDR3 has 14 amino acids. V lost 6 bases to trimming and J lost 9 bases; unmatched junction nucleotides: 8. Germline V gene lookup returns CDR1 DFQATT and CDR2 SNEGSKA (reference sequence). CDR3 sequence reads: CSARTSGSYGEQFF. CDR3 in DNA: TGCAGTGCGCGGACTAGCGGGAGTTACGGTGAGCAGTTCTTC.

This clonotype appeared many times. The chain joins TRBV29-1 to TRBJ2-3; 9 bases line up with TRBD2. After removal of 4 bases from V and 0 bases from J, the junction contained 5 bases not matched to a gene. Germline CDR1 is SQVTM and CDR2 is ANQGSEA. There are 15 residues in the CDR3. The CDR3 region is CSVVFTSGSTDTQYF. The CDR3 DNA is TGCAGCGTTGTGTTTACTAGCGGGAGCACAGATACGCAGTATTTT.

In its sample, this clonotype was seen many times. The chain carries TRBV7-9 and TRBJ2-7, with unresolved D. CDR1 is SEHNR, CDR2 FQNEAQ, per germline (reference sequence). Deletions cut 3 bases from V and 2 bases from J, with 8 bases between. This CDR3 region has 13 residues. The CDR3 DNA sequence: TGTGCCAGCAGCTTCGGCGTCGCCTACGAGCAGTACTTC. It encodes CASSFGVAYEQYF.

The table lists this clonotype with many counts. The rearrangement links TRBV5-1 to TRBJ2-7; D is uncertain. V was trimmed by 2 bases and J by 9 bases, leaving 12 bases between them. This CDR3 is 12 amino acids long. Germline-derived CDR1 and CDR2 are SGHRS and YFSETQ. The CDR3 coding sequence is TGCGCCAGCAGCTTTGATGGCAAAGGGCAGTACTTC. This gives the protein CASSFDGKGQYF.

This clonotype was recorded a few times. The V call is TRBV4-1, the J call TRBJ2-7, with 9 bases matching TRBD2. The V segment lost 0 bases and the J segment 2 bases; nucleotides outside the gene matches: 5. Per germline, CDR1 MGHRA and CDR2 YSYEKL. This CDR3 has 16 amino acids. CDR3 loop: CASSQDGSGSTYEQYF. The CDR3 nucleotides read TGCGCCAGCAGCCAAGATGGTAGCGGGAGTACCTACGAGCAGTACTTC.